This passage covers 22 T cell receptor beta chains from one sample sequenced in a study of T cells in Graves' hyperthyroidism and ophthalmopathy. The source material, RNA transcripts, was used to amplify TCR beta CDR3 regions. Using the HTBI primer set, a first-round RT-PCR was run on the TCR CDR3. TCRdb re-called the multiplex PCR reads through MiXCR, storing one row per CDR3 protein. The sample lists roughly 380,000 distinct CDR3 sequences, approximately 13% seen once, with 9.5% to 11% in the top ten. The specimen sequenced was blood. The receptors here all came from a woman in her sixties with Graves' hyperthyroidism.

The chain is built from TRBV25-1 and TRBJ2-7; TRBD1 matches at 9 bases. Germline trimming cut 1 base from V and 2 bases from J; bases unmatched to any gene: 9. The CDR3 contains 17 residues. Germline CDR1 MGHDK, CDR2 SYGVNS. The CDR3 DNA sequence: TGTGCCAGCAGTGAATTCCTCCTCCGGGACAGGGCCTACGAGCAGTACTTC. Translated, it gives CASSEFLLRDRAYEQYF.

This clonotype has only a few counts. The conserved phenylalanine or tryptophan is not found at the CDR3 terminus, so this likely reflects a read error. This chain uses TRBV2 with TRBJ2-5; 9 positions agree with TRBD2. The trim removed 4 bases at V and 1 base at J, leaving 7 bases unmatched. This CDR3 spans 16 amino acids. From germline, CDR1 is SNHLY and CDR2 FYNNEI. The CDR3 reads CASSGITTSGQETQYS. DNA for the CDR3: TGTGCCAGCAGTGGGATAACGACTAGCGGCCAAGAGACCCAGTACTCC.

The chain recombines TRBV2 with TRBJ2-5; D is unclear. This CDR3 contains 15 residues. Germline V gene lookup returns CDR1 SNHLY and CDR2 FYNNEI. Trimming removed 0 bases at V and 4 bases at J, with 12 bases between. Written as DNA, the CDR3 is TGTGCCAGCAGTGAAGCCCCCCGGGCTGGAGAGACCCAGTACTTC. It translates to CASSEAPRAGETQYF.

The rearrangement joins TRBV20-1 to TRBJ2-3; 8 bases agree with TRBD1. This CDR3 has 16 residues. Per germline, CDR1 DFQATT and CDR2 SNEGSKA (reference sequence). The junction had 9 bases not matched to a gene; V was cut back by 0 bases and J by 4 bases. The CDR3 DNA is TGCAGTGCTAGAGATCCCGGACAGGGTAGGGCAGATACGCAGTATTTT. Its translation: CSARDPGQGRADTQYF.

This clonotype was counted many times. The CDR3 protein is CASSLGTDTDTQYF. The CDR3 DNA reads TGTGCCAGCAGCTTAGGGACAGACACAGATACGCAGTATTTT. The rearrangement uses TRBV7-3 and TRBJ2-3; the match to TRBD1 covers 7 bases. The CDR3 contains 14 residues. CDR1 and CDR2 from the germline V gene are SGHTA and FQGTGA. V was clipped by 2 bases and J by 2 bases; unmatched bases: 1. Using reference TRBV7-3 and TRBJ2-3 for the parts outside the CDR3, the full variable domain is GAGVSQTPSNKVTEKGKYVELRCDPISGHTALYWYRQSLGQGPEFLIYFQGTGAADDSGLPNDRFFAVRPEGSVSTLKIQRTERGDSAVYLCASSLGTDTDTQYFGPGTRLTVL.

This clonotype was counted ten times or more. V usage is TRBV20-1 and J usage is TRBJ2-3; D tentatively reads TRBD1 or TRBD2 (6 bases each). V was shortened by 4 bases and J by 6 bases, with 14 bases between the two germline ends. The CDR3 spans 13 residues. The germline gives CDR1 DFQATT, CDR2 SNEGSKA (reference sequence). In DNA form, the CDR3 reads TGCAGTGCTACAAGGGGGGCGGGGGATACGCAGTATTTT. Its protein is CSATRGAGDTQYF.

Here the CDR3 DNA reads TGTGCCAGCAGTTTGGTACTAGCGGGGACCACAGATACGCAGTATTTT. Its protein is CASSLVLAGTTDTQYF. The rearrangement uses TRBV12-3 or TRBV12-4 and TRBJ2-3; 10 bases align to TRBD2. The junction had 5 bases not matched to a gene; V was cut back by 3 bases and J by 2 bases. The CDR3 has 16 residues.

The rearrangement uses TRBV5-4 and TRBJ2-4, with D perhaps matching TRBD1 (6 bases). Trimming took off 7 bases at V and 2 bases at J, with 16 bases between the two ends. This CDR3 comprises 15 residues. CDR1 and CDR2 from the germline V gene are SGHNT and YYREEE (reference sequence). The CDR3 coding sequence is TGTGCCAGCGGTTGGGGGCCGGGGTCCAAAAACATTCAGTACTTC. Translating gives CASGWGPGSKNIQYF.

This clonotype has ten or more counts. As DNA, the CDR3 is TGCAGTGCTACACTGGAGAGGGAGACCCAGTACTTC. This codes for CSATLERETQYF. This rearrangement joins TRBV20-1 to TRBJ2-5; D is uncertain. CDR1 and CDR2 (germline): DFQATT, SNEGSKA (reference sequence). Trimming removed 4 bases at V and 5 bases at J, with 11 bases between. The CDR3 is made up of 12 amino acids.

This chain connects TRBV7-9 to TRBJ2-7, with 7 bases aligning to TRBD2. CDR1 SEHNR and CDR2 FQNEAQ come from the germline V gene (reference sequence). This CDR3 spans 16 amino acids. V dropped 5 bases and J dropped 1; count of bases not matched to a gene: 11. The DNA of the CDR3 is TGTGCCAGCAGCCTATCCGGGGAGGGAGGGTCCTACGAGCAGTACTTC. This encodes CASSLSGEGGSYEQYF.

The gene calls are TRBV7-6 and TRBJ2-6, with D maybe TRBD1 (5 bases). CDR1 is SGHVS and CDR2 is FNYEAQ in the germline V gene. This CDR3 contains 16 residues. Between the trimmed V and J ends, which lost 4 bases and 2 bases, there was a span of 12 bases. The CDR3 DNA is TGTGCCAGCAGCTCTAGGGGCCGAACTGGGGCCAACGTCCTGACTTTC. Encoded protein: CASSSRGRTGANVLTF.

The CDR3 coding sequence is TGTGCCAGCAGTGAAGCCGTGACGTACTACGAGCAGTACTTC. Translating gives CASSEAVTYYEQYF. The chain employs TRBV6-1 and TRBJ2-7, with D uncertain. Germline values: CDR1 MNHNS, CDR2 SASEGT. This CDR3 spans 14 amino acids. V lost 0 bases and J 3 bases, leaving 9 bases between the germline ends.

This clonotype appeared a few times. The rearrangement joins TRBV2 to TRBJ2-5; tentatively, D is TRBD2 (5 bases). Germline V gene data show CDR1 as SNHLY and CDR2 as FYNNEI. V was clipped by 6 bases and J by 5 bases, with 16 bases between them. CDR3 length equals 14 residues. CDR3: CASRPTEATETQYF. CDR3 coding DNA: TGTGCCAGCAGGCCCACGGAGGCGACCGAGACCCAGTACTTC.

This clonotype showed up many times. The chain is built from TRBV2 and TRBJ2-2; 12 bases line up with TRBD2. Germline CDR1 reads SNHLY; CDR2 reads FYNNEI. V lost 3 bases, J lost 8 bases, and 4 bases stayed unmatched. This CDR3 has 15 residues. CDR3 nucleotides: TGTGCCAGCAGTGATGAGACTAGCGGGAGTGGGGAGCTGTTTTTT. Translation gives CASSDETSGSGELFF. Drawing the rest from reference TRBV2 and TRBJ2-2, the complete variable domain is EPEVTQTPSHQVTQMGQEVILRCVPISNHLYFYWYRQILGQKVEFLVSFYNNEISEKSEIFDDQFSVERPDGSNFTLKIRSTKLEDSAMYFCASSDETSGSGELFFGEGSRLTVL.

This clonotype was found many times. The rearrangement uses TRBV20-1 and TRBJ2-5; 10 bases map to TRBD1. The J segment lost 1 base and the V segment lost 5 bases, leaving 4 bases of the junction unmatched. CDR3 length: 14 residues. Per germline, CDR1 DFQATT and CDR2 SNEGSKA (reference sequence). In DNA, the CDR3 is TGCAGTGCTCCGGGACAGGGGACCCAAGAGACCCAGTACTTC. It yields the protein CSAPGQGTQETQYF.

As concerns this clonotype: A read error may produce the germline difference seen at one junction end. The J gene is TRBJ2-2, the V gene TRBV9; D ambiguous. The length of the CDR3 is 14 residues. The germline V gene has CDR1 SGDLS and CDR2 YYNGEE. CDR3 residues: CTSSVAANTGELFF. The DNA for the CDR3 is TGTACCAGCAGCGTAGCCGCGAACACCGGGGAGCTGTTTTTT.

The chain uses TRBV28 and TRBJ2-5; no firm D call. V lost 2 bases, J lost 2 bases, and 15 bases lay in between. Germline V lookup: CDR1 MDHEN, CDR2 SYDVKM. The CDR3 is made up of 16 amino acids. CDR3 bases: TGTGCCAGCAGTTTAGGACGGGCACAGACGCAAGAGACCCAGTACTTC. Translated: CASSLGRAQTQETQYF.

This clonotype was picked up many times. The chain combines TRBV20-1 with TRBJ2-7; D perhaps matches TRBD2 (5 bases). Germline CDR1 is DFQATT and CDR2 is SNEGSKA (reference sequence). V lost 1 base and J 3 bases, leaving 13 bases between the germline ends. This CDR3 has 14 amino acids. CDR3 sequence (DNA): TGCAGTGCTAGAGTGGGTGGGAGCCTCTACGAGCAGTACTTC. Protein: CSARVGGSLYEQYF.

This clonotype has at least ten counts. This chain connects TRBV5-1 to TRBJ1-5; D call uncertain. The CDR3 consists of 16 residues. CDR1 is SGHRS, CDR2 YFSETQ, per germline. With 4 bases removed from V and 4 bases from J, the gap between germline ends came to 18 bases. CDR3 residues: CASSLESGGSNQPQHF. Written as DNA, the CDR3 is TGCGCCAGCAGCCTCGAGAGCGGCGGGAGTAATCAGCCCCAGCATTTT.

This chain uses TRBV19 with TRBJ2-5; perhaps TRBD1 as D (6 bases). The V end lost 9 bases, the J end lost 4 bases, and 18 bases lay between the germline ends. The CDR3 is 14 amino acids. The germline V gene encodes CDR1 LNHDA and CDR2 SQIVND (reference sequence). The CDR3 here is CASSPGHRGETQYF. CDR3 bases: TGTGCCAGCTCTCCGGGACATAGGGGAGAGACCCAGTACTTC.

The V and J genes are TRBV7-3 and TRBJ2-1; maybe TRBD2 (6 bases). There are 15 residues in the CDR3. Germline CDR1 reads SGHTA; CDR2 reads FQGTGA. Deletions cut 3 bases from V and 6 bases from J, with 15 bases between. CDR3 protein: CASSFRGTVCNEQFF. CDR3 nucleotide sequence: TGTGCCAGCAGCTTTCGCGGGACGGTATGCAATGAGCAGTTCTTC.

V and J are TRBV2 and TRBJ2-5; 7 bases agree with TRBD2. With 8 bases clipped from V and 4 bases from J, the junction kept 10 bases outside the gene matches. Germline V CDR1 and CDR2: SNHLY, FYNNEI. The CDR3 length is 14 residues. CDR3 sequence (DNA): TGTGCCAGCTACAACCTTCCGGGGGGAGAGACCCAGTACTTC. It codes for CASYNLPGGETQYF.